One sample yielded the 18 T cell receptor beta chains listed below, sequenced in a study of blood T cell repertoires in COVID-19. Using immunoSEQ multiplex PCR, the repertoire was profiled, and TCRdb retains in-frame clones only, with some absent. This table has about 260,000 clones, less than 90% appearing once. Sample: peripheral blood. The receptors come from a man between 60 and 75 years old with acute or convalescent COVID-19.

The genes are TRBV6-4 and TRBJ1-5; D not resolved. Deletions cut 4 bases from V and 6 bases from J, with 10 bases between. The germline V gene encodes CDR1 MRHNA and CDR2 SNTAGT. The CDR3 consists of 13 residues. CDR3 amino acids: CASSAGDGQPQHF. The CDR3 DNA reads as TGTGCCAGCAGTGCGGGTGATGGTCAGCCCCAGCATTTT.

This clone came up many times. The CDR3 reads CASSGDTSNQPQHF. The CDR3 coding sequence is TGTGCCAGCAGTGGGGACACTAGCAATCAGCCCCAGCATTTT. This rearrangement joins TRBV25-1 to TRBJ1-5, with a weak D call TRBD1 (6 bases). The CDR3 totals 14 residues. CDR1 and CDR2 from the germline V gene are MGHDK and SYGVNS. Trimming pared 4 bases from V and 0 bases from J, leaving 7 bases between.

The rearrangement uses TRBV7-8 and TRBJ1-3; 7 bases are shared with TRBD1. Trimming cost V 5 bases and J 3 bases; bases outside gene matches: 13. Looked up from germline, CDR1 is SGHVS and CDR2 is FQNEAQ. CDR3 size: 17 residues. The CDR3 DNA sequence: TGTGCCAGCAGCCAGCGTAGTACAGGGGCGGGTGGAAACACCATATATTTT. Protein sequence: CASSQRSTGAGGNTIYF. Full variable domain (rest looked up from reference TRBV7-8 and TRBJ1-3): GAGVSQSPRYKVAKRGQDVALRCDPISGHVSLFWYQQALGQGPEFLTYFQNEAQLDKSGLPSDRFFAERPEGSVSTLKIQRTQQEDSAVYLCASSQRSTGAGGNTIYFGEGSWLTVV.

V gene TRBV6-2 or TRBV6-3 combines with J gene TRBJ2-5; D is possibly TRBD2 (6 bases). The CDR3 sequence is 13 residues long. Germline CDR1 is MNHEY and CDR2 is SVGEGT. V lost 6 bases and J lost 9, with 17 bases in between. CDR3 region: CASSQEGKIAQYF. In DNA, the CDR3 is TGTGCCAGCAGCCAGGAGGGAAAAATTGCCCAGTACTTC.

CDR3 in amino acids: CASSLFGAGANVLTF. CDR3 DNA: TGTGCCAGCAGTTTGTTCGGAGCCGGGGCCAACGTCCTGACTTTC. V and J are TRBV27 and TRBJ2-6; D uncertain. Germline V lookup: CDR1 MNHEY, CDR2 SMNVEV (reference sequence). There are 15 residues in the CDR3. Trimming cost V 3 bases and J 4 bases, with 10 bases left between them.

The CDR3 here is CASMPQLNTEAFF. The CDR3 DNA follows: TGTGCCAGCATGCCACAGCTGAACACTGAAGCTTTCTTT. This sequence joins TRBV28 and TRBJ1-1; D call uncertain. V gave up 7 bases and J gave up 0 bases, with 9 bases separating them. The CDR3 is 13 residues long. The germline gives CDR1 MDHEN, CDR2 SYDVKM.

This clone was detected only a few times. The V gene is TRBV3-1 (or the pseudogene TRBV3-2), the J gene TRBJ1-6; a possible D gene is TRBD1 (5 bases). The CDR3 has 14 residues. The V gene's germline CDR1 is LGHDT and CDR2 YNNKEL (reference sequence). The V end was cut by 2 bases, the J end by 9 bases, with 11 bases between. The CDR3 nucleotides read TGTGCCAGCAGCCAACCAGGGATGGGTTCACCCCTCCACTTT. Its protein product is CASSQPGMGSPLHF.

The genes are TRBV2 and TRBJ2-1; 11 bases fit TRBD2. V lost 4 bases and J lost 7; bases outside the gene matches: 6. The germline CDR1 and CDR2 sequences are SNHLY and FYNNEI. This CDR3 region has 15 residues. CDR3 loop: CASSVLGTSGNEQFF. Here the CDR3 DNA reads TGTGCCAGCAGTGTATTGGGGACTAGCGGTAATGAGCAGTTCTTC.

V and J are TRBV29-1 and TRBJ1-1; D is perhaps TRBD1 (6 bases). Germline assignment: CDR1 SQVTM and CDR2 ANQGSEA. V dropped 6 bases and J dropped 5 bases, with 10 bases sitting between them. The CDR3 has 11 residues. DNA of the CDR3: TGCAGCGTAACAGGGAATACTGAAGCTTTCTTT. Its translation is CSVTGNTEAFF.

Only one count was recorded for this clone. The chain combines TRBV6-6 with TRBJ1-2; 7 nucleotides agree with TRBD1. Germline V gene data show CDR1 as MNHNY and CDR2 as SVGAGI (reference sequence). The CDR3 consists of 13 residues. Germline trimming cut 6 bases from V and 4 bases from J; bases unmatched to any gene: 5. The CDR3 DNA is TGTGCCAGCAGCCAGGGGGATCGCTATGGCTACACCTTC. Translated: CASSQGDRYGYTF.

CDR3 amino acids: CASSIDGTSGRLDNEQFF. In DNA form, the CDR3 reads TGTGCCAGTAGTATCGACGGGACTAGCGGGAGGCTAGACAATGAGCAGTTCTTC. The chain couples TRBV19 to TRBJ2-1, with 15 bases lining up with TRBD2. CDR1 and CDR2 (germline): LNHDA, SQIVND (reference sequence). The CDR3 consists of 18 residues. Trimming cost V 3 bases and J 5 bases; bases outside gene matches: 8.

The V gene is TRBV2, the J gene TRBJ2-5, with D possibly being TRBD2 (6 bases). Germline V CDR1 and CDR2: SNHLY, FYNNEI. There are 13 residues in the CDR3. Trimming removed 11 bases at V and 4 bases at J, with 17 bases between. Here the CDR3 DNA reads TGTGCCTCCACGGGAGTCCGGGGAGAGACCCAGTACTTC. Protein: CASTGVRGETQYF.

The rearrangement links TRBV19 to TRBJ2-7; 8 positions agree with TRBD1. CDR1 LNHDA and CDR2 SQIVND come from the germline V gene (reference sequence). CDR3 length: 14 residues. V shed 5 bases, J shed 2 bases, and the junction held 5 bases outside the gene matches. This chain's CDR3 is CASSPRTGPYEQYF. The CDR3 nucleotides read TGTGCCAGTAGTCCGCGGACAGGGCCCTACGAGCAGTACTTC. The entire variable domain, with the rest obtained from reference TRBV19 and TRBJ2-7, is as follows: DGGITQSPKYLFRKEGQNVTLSCEQNLNHDAMYWYRQDPGQGLRLIYYSQIVNDFQKGDIAEGYSVSREKKESFPLTVTSAQKNPTAFYLCASSPRTGPYEQYFGPGTRLTVT.

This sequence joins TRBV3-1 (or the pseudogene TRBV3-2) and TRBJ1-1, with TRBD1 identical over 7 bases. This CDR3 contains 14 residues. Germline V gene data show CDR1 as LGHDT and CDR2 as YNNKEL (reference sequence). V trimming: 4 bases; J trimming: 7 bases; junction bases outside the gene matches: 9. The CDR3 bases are TGTGCCAGCAGCCCCGAAGCCGGGACAGTTGAAGCTTTCTTT. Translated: CASSPEAGTVEAFF.

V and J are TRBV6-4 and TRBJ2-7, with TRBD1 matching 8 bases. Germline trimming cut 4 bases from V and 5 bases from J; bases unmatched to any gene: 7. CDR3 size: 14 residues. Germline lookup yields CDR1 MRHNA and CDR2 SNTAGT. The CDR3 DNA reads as TGTGCCAGCAGTGCGAGACAGGGGAGCAACGAGCAGTACTTC. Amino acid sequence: CASSARQGSNEQYF.

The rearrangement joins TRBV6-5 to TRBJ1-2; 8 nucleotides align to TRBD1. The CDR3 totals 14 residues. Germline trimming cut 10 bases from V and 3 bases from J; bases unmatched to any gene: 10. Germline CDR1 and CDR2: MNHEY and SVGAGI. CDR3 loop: CATKGPTGDYGYTF. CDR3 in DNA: TGTGCCACCAAGGGGCCGACAGGGGACTATGGCTACACCTTC.

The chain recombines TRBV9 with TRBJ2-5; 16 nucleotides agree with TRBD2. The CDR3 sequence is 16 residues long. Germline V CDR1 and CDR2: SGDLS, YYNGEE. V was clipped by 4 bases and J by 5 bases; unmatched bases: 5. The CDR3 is CASSPGLAGGRETQYF. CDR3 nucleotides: TGTGCCAGCAGCCCGGGACTAGCGGGGGGGCGGGAGACCCAGTACTTC.

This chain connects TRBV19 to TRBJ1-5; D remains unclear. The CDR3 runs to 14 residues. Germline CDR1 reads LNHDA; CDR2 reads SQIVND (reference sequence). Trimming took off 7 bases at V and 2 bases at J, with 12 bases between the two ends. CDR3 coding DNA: TGTGCCAGTAAAGAGAGTCGGGGCAATCAGCCCCAGCATTTT. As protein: CASKESRGNQPQHF.